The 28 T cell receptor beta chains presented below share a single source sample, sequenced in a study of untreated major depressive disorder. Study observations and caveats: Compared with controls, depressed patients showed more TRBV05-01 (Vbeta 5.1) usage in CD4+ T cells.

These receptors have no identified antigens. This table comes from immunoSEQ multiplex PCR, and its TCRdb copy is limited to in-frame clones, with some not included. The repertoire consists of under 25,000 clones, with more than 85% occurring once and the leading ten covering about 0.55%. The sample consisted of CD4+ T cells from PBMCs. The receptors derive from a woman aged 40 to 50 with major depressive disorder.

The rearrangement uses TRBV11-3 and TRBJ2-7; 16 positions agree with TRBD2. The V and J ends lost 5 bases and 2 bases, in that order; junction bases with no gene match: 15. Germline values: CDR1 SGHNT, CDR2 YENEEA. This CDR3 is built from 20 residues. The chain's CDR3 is CASSPRAGTSGGAFPYEQYF. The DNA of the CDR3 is TGTGCCAGCAGCCCTAGGGCCGGGACTAGCGGGGGGGCGTTCCCCTACGAGCAGTACTTC. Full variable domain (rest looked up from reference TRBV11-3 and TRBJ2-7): EAGVVQSPRYKIIEKKQPVAFWCNPISGHNTLYWYLQNLGQGPELLIRYENEEAVDDSQLPKDRFSAERLKGVDSTLKIQPAELGDSAVYLCASSPRAGTSGGAFPYEQYFGPGTRLTVT.

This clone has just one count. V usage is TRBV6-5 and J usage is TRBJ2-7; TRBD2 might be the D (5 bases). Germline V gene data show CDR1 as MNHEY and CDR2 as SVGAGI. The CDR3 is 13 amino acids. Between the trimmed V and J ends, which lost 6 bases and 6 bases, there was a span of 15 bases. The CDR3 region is CASSWTGMGEQYF. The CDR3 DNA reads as TGTGCCAGCAGCTGGACTGGAATGGGCGAGCAGTACTTC.

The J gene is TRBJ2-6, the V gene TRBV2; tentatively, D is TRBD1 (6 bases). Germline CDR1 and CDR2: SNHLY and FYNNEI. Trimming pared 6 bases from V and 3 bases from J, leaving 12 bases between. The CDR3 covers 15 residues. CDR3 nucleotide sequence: TGTGCCAGCAGACAGGGCGGTGGTGGGGCCAACGTCCTGACTTTC. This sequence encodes CASRQGGGGANVLTF.

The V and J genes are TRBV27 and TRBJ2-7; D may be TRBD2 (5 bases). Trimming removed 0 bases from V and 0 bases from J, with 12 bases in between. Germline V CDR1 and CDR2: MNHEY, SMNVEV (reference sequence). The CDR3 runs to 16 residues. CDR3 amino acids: CASSLSKAAYSYEQYV. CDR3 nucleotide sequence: TGTGCCAGCAGTTTATCGAAAGCGGCCTACTCCTACGAGCAGTACGTC.

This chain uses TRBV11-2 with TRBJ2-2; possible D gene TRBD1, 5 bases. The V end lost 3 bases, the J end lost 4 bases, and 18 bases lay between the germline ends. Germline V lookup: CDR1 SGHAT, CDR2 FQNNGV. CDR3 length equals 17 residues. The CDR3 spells CASSFFSWQGPTGELFF. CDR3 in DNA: TGTGCCAGCAGCTTTTTCTCGTGGCAGGGTCCCACCGGGGAGCTGTTTTTT. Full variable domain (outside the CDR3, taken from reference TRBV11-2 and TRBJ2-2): EAGVAQSPRYKIIEKRQSVAFWCNPISGHATLYWYQQILGQGPKLLIQFQNNGVVDDSQLPKDRFSAERLKGVDSTLKIQPAKLEDSAVYLCASSFFSWQGPTGELFFGEGSRLTVL.

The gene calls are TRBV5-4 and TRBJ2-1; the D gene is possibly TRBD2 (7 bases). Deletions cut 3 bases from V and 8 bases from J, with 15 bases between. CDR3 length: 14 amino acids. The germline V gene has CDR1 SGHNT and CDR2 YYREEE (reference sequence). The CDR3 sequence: CASSSSGGRDEQFF. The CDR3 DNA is TGTGCCAGCAGCTCCTCGGGGGGCCGGGATGAGCAGTTCTTC.

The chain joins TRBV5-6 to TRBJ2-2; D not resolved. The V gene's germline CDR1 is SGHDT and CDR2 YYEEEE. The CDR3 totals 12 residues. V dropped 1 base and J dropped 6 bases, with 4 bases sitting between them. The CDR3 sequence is CASSLFPGELFF. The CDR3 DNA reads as TGTGCCAGCAGCTTGTTCCCCGGGGAGCTGTTTTTT.

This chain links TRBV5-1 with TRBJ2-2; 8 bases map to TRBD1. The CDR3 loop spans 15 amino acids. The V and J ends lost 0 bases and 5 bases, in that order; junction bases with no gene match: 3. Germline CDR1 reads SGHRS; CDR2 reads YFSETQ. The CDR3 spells CASSLGTGITGELFF. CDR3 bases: TGCGCCAGCAGCTTGGGGACAGGGATAACCGGGGAGCTGTTTTTT.

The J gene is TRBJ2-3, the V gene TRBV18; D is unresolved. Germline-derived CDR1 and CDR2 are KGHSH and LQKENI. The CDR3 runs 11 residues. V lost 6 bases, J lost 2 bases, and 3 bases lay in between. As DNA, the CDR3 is TGTGCCAGCTCGCTCACAGATACGCAGTATTTT. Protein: CASSLTDTQYF.

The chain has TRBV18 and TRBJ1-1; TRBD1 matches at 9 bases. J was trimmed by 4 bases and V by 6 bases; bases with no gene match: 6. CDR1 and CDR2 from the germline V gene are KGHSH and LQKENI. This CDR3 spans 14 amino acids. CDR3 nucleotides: TGTGCCAGCTCGCGGGGACAGGGCGGCACTGAAGCTTTCTTT. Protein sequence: CASSRGQGGTEAFF. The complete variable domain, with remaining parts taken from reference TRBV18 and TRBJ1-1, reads NAGVMQNPRHLVRRRGQEARLRCSPMKGHSHVYWYRQLPEEGLKFMVYLQKENIIDESGMPKERFSAEFPKEGPSILRIQQVVRGDSAAYFCASSRGQGGTEAFFGQGTRLTVV.

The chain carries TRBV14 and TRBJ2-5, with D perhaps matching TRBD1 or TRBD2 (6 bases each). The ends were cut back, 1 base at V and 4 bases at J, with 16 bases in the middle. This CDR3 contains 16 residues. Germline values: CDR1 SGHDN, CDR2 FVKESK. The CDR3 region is CASSQGGGQGAETQYF. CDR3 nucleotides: TGTGCCAGCAGCCAAGGAGGGGGGCAGGGAGCAGAGACCCAGTACTTC.

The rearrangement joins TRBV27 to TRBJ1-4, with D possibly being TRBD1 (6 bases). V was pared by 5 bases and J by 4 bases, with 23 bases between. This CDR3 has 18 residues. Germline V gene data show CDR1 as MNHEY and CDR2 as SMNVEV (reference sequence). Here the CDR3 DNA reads TGTGCCAGCAGTGGACCCCGGAGCAGGACAGCGCTTAATGAAAAACTGTTTTTT. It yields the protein CASSGPRSRTALNEKLFF.

The CDR3 region is CASSLRSGAPMENEQFF. CDR3 in DNA: TGTGCCAGCAGCTTGCGTAGCGGAGCACCGATGGAAAATGAGCAGTTCTTC. The chain combines TRBV5-6 with TRBJ2-1; a weak D match, TRBD2 (6 bases). The CDR3 is 17 amino acids. CDR1 and CDR2 from the germline V gene are SGHDT and YYEEEE. V was shortened by 1 base and J by 7 bases, with 21 bases between the two germline ends.

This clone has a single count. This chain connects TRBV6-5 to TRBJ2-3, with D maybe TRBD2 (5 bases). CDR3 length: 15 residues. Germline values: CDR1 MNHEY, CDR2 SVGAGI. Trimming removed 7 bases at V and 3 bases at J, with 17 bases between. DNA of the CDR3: TGTGCCAGCACTGACCTCGGGGAAGGTACAGATACGCAGTATTTT. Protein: CASTDLGEGTDTQYF.

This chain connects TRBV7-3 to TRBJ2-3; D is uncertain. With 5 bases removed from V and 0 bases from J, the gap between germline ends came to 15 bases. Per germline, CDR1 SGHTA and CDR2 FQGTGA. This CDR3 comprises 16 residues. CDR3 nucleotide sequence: TGTGCCAGCAGCCTCGGGCTACTACCAAGCACAGATACGCAGTATTTT. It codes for CASSLGLLPSTDTQYF.

CDR3 in DNA: TGTGCCAGCAGCTTCCCACAGGGGGCAACAGATACGCAGTATTTT. Translated: CASSFPQGATDTQYF. This sequence joins TRBV5-6 and TRBJ2-3, with 9 bases matching TRBD1. J lost 3 bases, V lost 2 bases, and 4 bases had no gene match. The CDR3 is made up of 15 amino acids. Per germline, CDR1 SGHDT and CDR2 YYEEEE.

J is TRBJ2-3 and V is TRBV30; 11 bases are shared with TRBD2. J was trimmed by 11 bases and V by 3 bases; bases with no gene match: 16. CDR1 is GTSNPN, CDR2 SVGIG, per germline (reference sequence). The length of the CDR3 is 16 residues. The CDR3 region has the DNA TGTGCCTGGAGACCTCCGGGACTAGCGGAAGCCGAGGGGCAGTATTTT. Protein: CAWRPPGLAEAEGQYF. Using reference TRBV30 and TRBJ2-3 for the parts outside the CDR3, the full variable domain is SQTIHQWPATLVQPVGSPLSLECTVEGTSNPNLYWYRQAAGRGLQLLFYSVGIGQISSEVPQNLSASRPQDRQFILSSKKLLLSDSGFYLCAWRPPGLAEAEGQYFGPGTRLTVL.

In DNA form, the CDR3 reads TGTGCCAGCAGCTTGGTCGGGTCTCAAGCTGGCTACACCTTC. It specifies CASSLVGSQAGYTF. J is TRBJ1-2 and V is TRBV5-6; D remains ambiguous. Germline CDR1 is SGHDT and CDR2 is YYEEEE. V lost 0 bases to trimming and J lost 7 bases, with 13 bases between them. This CDR3 region has 14 residues.

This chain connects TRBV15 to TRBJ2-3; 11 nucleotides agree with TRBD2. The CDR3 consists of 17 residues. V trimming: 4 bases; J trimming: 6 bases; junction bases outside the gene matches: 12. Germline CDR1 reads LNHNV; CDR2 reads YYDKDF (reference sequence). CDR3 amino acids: CATSKGPGTSGSDTQYF. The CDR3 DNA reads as TGTGCCACCAGCAAAGGTCCCGGGACTAGCGGATCCGATACGCAGTATTTT.

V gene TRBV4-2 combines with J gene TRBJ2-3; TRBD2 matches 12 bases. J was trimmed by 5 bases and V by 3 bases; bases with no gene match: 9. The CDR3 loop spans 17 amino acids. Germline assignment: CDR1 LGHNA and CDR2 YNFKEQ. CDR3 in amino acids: CASSQGLAGGSGDTQYF. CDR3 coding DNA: TGTGCCAGCAGCCAGGGTCTAGCGGGAGGGTCCGGAGATACGCAGTATTTT.

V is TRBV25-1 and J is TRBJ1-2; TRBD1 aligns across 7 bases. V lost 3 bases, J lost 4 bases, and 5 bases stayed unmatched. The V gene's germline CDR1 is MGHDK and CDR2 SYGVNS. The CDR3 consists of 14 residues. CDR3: CASSDPQGRYGYTF. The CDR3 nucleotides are TGTGCCAGCAGTGACCCACAGGGGCGCTATGGCTACACCTTC.

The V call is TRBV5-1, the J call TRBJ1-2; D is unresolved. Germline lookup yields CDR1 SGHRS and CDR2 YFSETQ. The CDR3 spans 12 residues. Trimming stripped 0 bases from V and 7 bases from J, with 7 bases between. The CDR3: CASSLDGPGYTF. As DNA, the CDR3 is TGCGCCAGCAGCTTGGACGGTCCTGGCTACACCTTC.

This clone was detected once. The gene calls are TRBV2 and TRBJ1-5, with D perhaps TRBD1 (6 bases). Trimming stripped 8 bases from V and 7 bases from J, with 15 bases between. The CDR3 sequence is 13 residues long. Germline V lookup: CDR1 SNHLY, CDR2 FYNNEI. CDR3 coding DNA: TGTGCCAGCGCTGCTCAGGGGTTCCAGCCCCAGCATTTT. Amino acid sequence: CASAAQGFQPQHF.

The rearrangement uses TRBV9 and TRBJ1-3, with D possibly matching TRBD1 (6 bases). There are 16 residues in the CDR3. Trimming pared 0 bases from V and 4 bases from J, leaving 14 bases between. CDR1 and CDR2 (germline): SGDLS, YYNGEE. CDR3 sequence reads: CASSVDPGQAGNTIYF. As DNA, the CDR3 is TGTGCCAGCAGCGTAGATCCGGGACAAGCCGGAAACACCATATATTTT.

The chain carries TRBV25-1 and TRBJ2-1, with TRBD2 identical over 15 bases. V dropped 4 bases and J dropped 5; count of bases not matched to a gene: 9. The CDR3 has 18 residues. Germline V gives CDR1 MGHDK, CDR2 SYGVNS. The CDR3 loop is CASSVPGLAGGYDNEQFF. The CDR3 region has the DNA TGTGCCAGCAGTGTCCCCGGACTAGCGGGGGGGTACGACAATGAGCAGTTCTTC.

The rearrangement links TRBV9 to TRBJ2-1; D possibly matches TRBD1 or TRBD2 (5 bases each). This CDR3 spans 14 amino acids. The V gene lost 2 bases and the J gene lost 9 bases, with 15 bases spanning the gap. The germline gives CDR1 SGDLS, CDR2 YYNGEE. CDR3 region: CASSVRGYGGEQFF. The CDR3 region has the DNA TGTGCCAGCAGCGTTAGGGGATATGGGGGTGAGCAGTTCTTC.

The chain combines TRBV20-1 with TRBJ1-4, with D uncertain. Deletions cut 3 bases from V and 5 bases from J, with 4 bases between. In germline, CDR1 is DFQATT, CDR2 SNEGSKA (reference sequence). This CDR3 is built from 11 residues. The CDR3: CSARVNEKLFF. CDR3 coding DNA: TGCAGTGCTAGGGTAAATGAAAAACTGTTTTTT.

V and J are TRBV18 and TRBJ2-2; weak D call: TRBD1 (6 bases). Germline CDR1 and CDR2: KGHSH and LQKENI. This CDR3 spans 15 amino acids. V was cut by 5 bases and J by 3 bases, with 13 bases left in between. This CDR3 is CASSFGQKDTGELFF. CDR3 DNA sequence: TGTGCCAGCTCATTCGGACAGAAGGACACCGGGGAGCTGTTTTTT.